These 3 T cell receptor beta chains share one sample of origin, sequenced in a study of blood T cell repertoires in COVID-19. Assay used: immunoSEQ multiplex PCR; TCRdb lists only in-frame clones, some missing. The sample has under 65,000 clones; approximately 90% are singletons. The sample was peripheral blood. All receptors derive from a woman aged 55-75 years with COVID-19, enrolled during active disease.

The V gene is TRBV11-3, the J gene TRBJ2-5, with a weak D call TRBD2 (7 bases). There are 15 residues in the CDR3. The V end was cut by 2 bases, the J end by 5 bases, with 15 bases between. In germline, CDR1 is SGHNT, CDR2 YENEEA. In DNA form, the CDR3 reads TGTGCCAGCAGCTTACGGCAACAGGGAGGGGAGACCCAGTACTTC. It is translated as CASSLRQQGGETQYF.

This clone showed up just once. This chain joins TRBV6-1 and TRBJ1-2, with no clear D. The germline V gene has CDR1 MNHNS and CDR2 SASEGT. V was shortened by 3 bases and J by 5 bases, with 16 bases between the two germline ends. This CDR3 is built from 15 residues. In nucleotides, the CDR3 is TGTGCCAGCAGTGAGGCCACTAAGGCCCCTTATGGCTACACCTTC. Residues: CASSEATKAPYGYTF.

The chain joins TRBV3-1 (or the pseudogene TRBV3-2) to TRBJ2-1; D possibly corresponds to TRBD2 (5 bases). The CDR3 extends over 16 amino acids. The germline V gene encodes CDR1 LGHDT and CDR2 YNNKEL (reference sequence). V lost 4 bases and J lost 0, with 13 bases in between. CDR3 sequence: CASSRTDEISYNEQFF. DNA for the CDR3: TGTGCCAGCAGCCGGACTGACGAAATCTCCTACAATGAGCAGTTCTTC.